The 16 T cell receptor beta chains below come from one sample, sequenced in a study of blood T cell repertoires in COVID-19. Only in-frame clones appear in the TCRdb table, and some are missing; sequencing was by immunoSEQ multiplex PCR. Of about 370,000 clones listed, over 75% are singletons. Sequencing was performed on PBMCs or T cells enriched from blood (not recorded which). These receptors originate from a man aged 18 to 35 who had recovered from COVID-19.

This chain links TRBV6-2 or TRBV6-3 with TRBJ1-5; no clear D. The CDR3 consists of 15 residues. Germline V gene sequence: CDR1 MNHEY, CDR2 SVGEGT. Deletions cut 0 bases from V and 3 bases from J, with 9 bases between. This CDR3 reads CASSYSAGLNQPQHF. The CDR3 DNA sequence: TGTGCCAGCAGTTACTCAGCCGGTCTCAATCAGCCCCAGCATTTT.

This chain uses TRBV9 with TRBJ1-1; D is unresolved. Trimming took 0 bases from V and 0 from J, leaving 9 bases between them. CDR1 and CDR2 from the germline V gene are SGDLS and YYNGEE. The CDR3 loop spans 15 amino acids. The CDR3 DNA sequence: TGTGCCAGCAGCGTAGGTCGTAGCATGAACACTGAAGCTTTCTTT. Amino acids: CASSVGRSMNTEAFF.

This chain links TRBV5-1 with TRBJ2-7; 15 bases fit TRBD2. V shed 4 bases and J 2 bases; nucleotides not matched to a gene: 1. The germline CDR1 and CDR2 sequences are SGHRS and YFSETQ. There are 15 residues in the CDR3. The CDR3 spells CASSGLAGGPYEQYF. CDR3 sequence (DNA): TGCGCCAGCAGCGGACTAGCGGGAGGGCCCTACGAGCAGTACTTC.

V usage is TRBV19 and J usage is TRBJ1-4; TRBD1 might be the D (5 bases). CDR3 length: 14 amino acids. The V and J ends lost 6 bases and 8 bases respectively, with 16 bases between them. The V gene's germline CDR1 is LNHDA and CDR2 SQIVND (reference sequence). The CDR3 reads CASRTGSRVEKLFF. CDR3 nucleotides: TGTGCCAGTAGAACAGGTTCGAGAGTGGAAAAACTGTTTTTT.

This chain uses TRBV10-3 with TRBJ2-2; 7 bases map to TRBD1. CDR3 length: 18 amino acids. Germline V gene lookup returns CDR1 ENHRY and CDR2 SYGVKD. The V gene end was trimmed by 7 bases and the J gene end by 2 bases; junction bases not matched to a gene: 16. Here the CDR3 DNA reads TGTGCCATCAACCAGAGGGGCAGGGGGATAGGTAACACCGGGGAGCTGTTTTTT. Its protein is CAINQRGRGIGNTGELFF.

The rearrangement uses TRBV19 and TRBJ1-1, with 7 bases lining up with TRBD1. Germline CDR1 LNHDA, CDR2 SQIVND (reference sequence). V lost 7 bases, J lost 7 bases, and 24 bases stayed unmatched. This CDR3 comprises 18 residues. CDR3 amino acids: CASTPDRPNSVEVGEAFF. CDR3 bases: TGTGCCAGTACCCCGGACAGGCCCAACTCCGTCGAGGTGGGTGAAGCTTTCTTT.

The genes are TRBV20-1 and TRBJ2-7; weak D call: TRBD2 (6 bases). This CDR3 contains 13 residues. V lost 3 bases and J lost 3, with 12 bases in between. Germline CDR1 DFQATT, CDR2 SNEGSKA (reference sequence). Written as DNA, the CDR3 is TGCAGTGCTAGTCTGGCGGGGCTCTACGAGCAGTACTTC. Amino acid sequence: CSASLAGLYEQYF.

This sequence joins TRBV2 and TRBJ1-1, with 8 bases fitting TRBD1. The germline V gene encodes CDR1 SNHLY and CDR2 FYNNEI. The CDR3 is 18 amino acids. V lost 4 bases, J lost 3 bases, and 16 bases stayed unmatched. The CDR3: CASSALGQAGLLDTEAFF. The CDR3 region has the DNA TGTGCCAGCAGTGCCTTGGGACAGGCCGGATTATTGGACACTGAAGCTTTCTTT.

The chain is built from TRBV3-1 (or the pseudogene TRBV3-2) and TRBJ1-1; no reliable D call. In germline, CDR1 is LGHDT, CDR2 YNNKEL (reference sequence). V was cut by 0 bases and J by 1 base, with 9 bases left in between. The CDR3 has 15 residues. The CDR3 spells CASSQDQAGNTEAFF. CDR3 sequence (DNA): TGTGCCAGCAGCCAAGATCAGGCAGGGAACACTGAAGCTTTCTTT.

With regard to this clone: The sample carries other DNA sequences with the same CDR3. This chain uses TRBV9 with TRBJ1-4; unclear D gene. Trimming shortened V by 0 bases and J by 8 bases, and 8 bases separated the two germline ends. Germline V gives CDR1 SGDLS, CDR2 YYNGEE. The CDR3 consists of 13 residues. DNA of the CDR3: TGTGCCAGCAGCGTAGACGGAGGGGAAAAACTGTTTTTT. As protein: CASSVDGGEKLFF.

The rearrangement links TRBV18 to TRBJ2-2; 8 bases map to TRBD2. Unmatched junction bases numbered 4, after V lost 4 bases and J lost 6 bases. The germline gives CDR1 KGHSH, CDR2 LQKENI. CDR3 length: 14 amino acids. In DNA form, the CDR3 reads TGTGCCAGCTCACTTGAGCGGGGGCCCGGGGAGCTGTTTTTT. Its protein is CASSLERGPGELFF. The variable domain in full, with the rest retrieved from reference TRBV18 and TRBJ2-2, is NAGVMQNPRHLVRRRGQEARLRCSPMKGHSHVYWYRQLPEEGLKFMVYLQKENIIDESGMPKERFSAEFPKEGPSILRIQQVVRGDSAAYFCASSLERGPGELFFGEGSRLTVL.

This chain links TRBV2 with TRBJ2-1; 10 bases are a match to TRBD1. This CDR3 has 15 residues. V lost 8 bases to trimming and J lost 7 bases; unmatched junction nucleotides: 11. The germline CDR1 and CDR2 sequences are SNHLY and FYNNEI. The CDR3 DNA sequence: TGTGCCAGCCTCCTTCCGGGACAGGGGAGGAATGAGCAGTTCTTC. It specifies CASLLPGQGRNEQFF.

The chain employs TRBV6-2 or TRBV6-3 and TRBJ2-7; no reliable D call. Germline CDR1 reads MNHEY; CDR2 reads SVGEGT. The germline V and J ends were trimmed by 2 bases and 6 bases, with 23 bases remaining between them. This CDR3 contains 17 residues. CDR3 sequence: CASSYGNIDVSSGEQYF. The CDR3 DNA reads TGTGCCAGCAGTTACGGTAATATTGATGTCTCGTCGGGCGAGCAGTACTTC.

J is TRBJ1-1 and V is TRBV19; 7 bases map to TRBD1. With V trimmed by 5 bases and J by 4 bases, 4 bases remained unmatched. Germline CDR1 LNHDA, CDR2 SQIVND (reference sequence). This CDR3 has 13 residues. The CDR3 DNA sequence: TGTGCCAGTAGTCTGGCAGGGGGCACTGAAGCTTTCTTT. Protein product: CASSLAGGTEAFF.

The rearrangement links TRBV4-1 to TRBJ1-3; possibly TRBD1 for D (6 bases). CDR3 length: 15 amino acids. Trimming took off 4 bases at V and 2 bases at J, with 12 bases between the two ends. From germline, CDR1 is MGHRA and CDR2 YSYEKL. Here the CDR3 DNA reads TGCGCCAGCAGCCTAGGGGGAGGGGCTGGAAACACCATATATTTT. The encoded protein is CASSLGGGAGNTIYF.

In nucleotides, the CDR3 is TGTGCCACCAGTGATCCCAAGACAGGGGGCAGTGAAAAACTGTTTTTT. As protein: CATSDPKTGGSEKLFF. The rearrangement links TRBV24-1 to TRBJ1-4; 10 bases agree with TRBD1. Germline-derived CDR1 and CDR2 are KGHDR and SFDVKD. Trimming at V came to 3 bases and at J to 7 bases, leaving 7 bases not matched to a gene. This CDR3 comprises 16 residues.